The 21 T cell receptor beta chains given below trace back to one sample, sequenced in a study of blood T cell repertoires in COVID-19 (dated by TCRdb to 2019 to 2021). Library preparation used the immunoSEQ multiplex PCR assay. TCRdb holds this immuneACCESS table with in-frame rearrangements only. Some clones are missing; in checked studies, unresolved V genes explain under half, and the rest has no known cause. The sample has under 200,000 clones on record, roughly 87% of them singletons. The top ten constitute around a fifth of the sample. The sequencing input was peripheral blood. These receptors were taken from a man between 60 and 75 years old with active or convalescent COVID-19.

The rearrangement joins TRBV6-1 to TRBJ2-7; possible D gene TRBD1, 5 bases. CDR1 is MNHNS, CDR2 SASEGT, per germline. The CDR3 contains 13 residues. Trimming left V 3 bases short and J 2 bases short, with 8 bases between. CDR3 bases: TGTGCCAGCAGTGATCAGGGTGCCTACGAGCAGTACTTC. This codes for CASSDQGAYEQYF.

The CDR3 protein is CASSPTGTGLYGYTF. The CDR3 nucleotides read TGTGCCAGCAGCCCTACCGGGACAGGGCTTTATGGCTACACCTTC. The rearrangement links TRBV5-6 to TRBJ1-2; 9 bases are shared with TRBD1. J gave up 5 bases and V 4 bases, and 9 bases lay outside the gene matches. CDR3 length: 15 amino acids. The germline V gene has CDR1 SGHDT and CDR2 YYEEEE.

The V gene is TRBV5-1, the J gene TRBJ1-3; D remains unclear. Per the germline V gene, CDR1 is SGHRS and CDR2 is YFSETQ. V gave up 0 bases and J gave up 0 bases, with 7 bases separating them. There are 15 residues in the CDR3. DNA for the CDR3: TGCGCCAGCAGCTTGGGAGAGAGCTCTGGAAACACCATATATTTT. This codes for CASSLGESSGNTIYF.

The count of this clone is one. The V gene is TRBV27, the J gene TRBJ2-1, with D perhaps TRBD2 (6 bases). The CDR3 loop spans 17 amino acids. V lost 3 bases to trimming and J lost 0 bases, with 15 bases between them. CDR1 and CDR2 (germline): MNHEY, SMNVEV (reference sequence). DNA for the CDR3: TGTGCCAGCAGTTTTCGGGGGAACCGCCCCTCCTACAATGAGCAGTTCTTC. Its protein is CASSFRGNRPSYNEQFF.

The rearrangement links TRBV5-6 to TRBJ2-2; a weak D match, TRBD2 (6 bases). The germline V gene has CDR1 SGHDT and CDR2 YYEEEE. The CDR3 covers 15 residues. V was pared by 1 base and J by 6 bases, with 13 bases between. The CDR3 loop is CASSLLKGGPGELFF. For the CDR3, the DNA is TGTGCCAGCAGCTTGCTAAAGGGAGGCCCCGGGGAGCTGTTTTTT.

This sequence joins TRBV12-3 or TRBV12-4 and TRBJ1-1, with unresolved D. Deletions cut 5 bases from V and 6 bases from J, with 10 bases between. CDR3 size: 12 residues. The CDR3 sequence is CASSNRHSEAFF. DNA of the CDR3: TGTGCCAGCAGTAACCGACATTCTGAAGCTTTCTTT.

The chain recombines TRBV12-3 or TRBV12-4 with TRBJ2-7; D is unclear. This CDR3 is built from 11 residues. Trimming left V 6 bases short and J 3 bases short, with 6 bases between. The CDR3 coding sequence is TGTGCCAGCAGCTTATACTACGAGCAGTACTTC. Amino acid sequence: CASSLYYEQYF.

The chain couples TRBV3-1 (or the pseudogene TRBV3-2) to TRBJ2-5; TRBD1 is a possible D gene (7 bases). The V gene's germline CDR1 is LGHDT and CDR2 YNNKEL (reference sequence). V shed 0 bases and J shed 5 bases, with 25 bases lying between them. The CDR3 runs to 19 residues. The DNA for the CDR3 is TGTGCCAGCAGCCAAGAAGGGACGGGGTGGAGGGGGCGCAGGGAGACCCAGTACTTC. It specifies CASSQEGTGWRGRRETQYF.

The V gene is TRBV2, the J gene TRBJ2-2; 9 bases fit TRBD2. The V gene end was trimmed by 4 bases and the J gene end by 9 bases; junction bases not matched to a gene: 9. From germline, CDR1 is SNHLY and CDR2 FYNNEI. There are 15 residues in the CDR3. CDR3 in amino acids: CASSGPGLAGWELFF. DNA for the CDR3: TGTGCCAGCAGTGGACCGGGGCTAGCGGGGTGGGAGCTGTTTTTT. The whole variable domain, filled in from reference TRBV2 and TRBJ2-2, reads EPEVTQTPSHQVTQMGQEVILRCVPISNHLYFYWYRQILGQKVEFLVSFYNNEISEKSEIFDDQFSVERPDGSNFTLKIRSTKLEDSAMYFCASSGPGLAGWELFFGEGSRLTVL.

The rearrangement uses TRBV18 and TRBJ1-6; TRBD1 aligns across 9 bases. From germline, CDR1 is KGHSH and CDR2 LQKENI. The trim removed 1 base at V and 10 bases at J, leaving 5 bases unmatched. The CDR3 contains 15 residues. CDR3 protein: CASSPRDRVQSPLHF. The DNA for the CDR3 is TGTGCCAGCTCACCACGGGACAGGGTACAGTCACCCCTCCACTTT.

The chain uses TRBV18 and TRBJ2-5; possibly TRBD2 for D (6 bases). V lost 2 bases and J lost 5, with 15 bases in between. The CDR3 runs to 15 residues. Germline CDR1 is KGHSH and CDR2 is LQKENI. The CDR3 bases are TGTGCCAGCTCACCAACCCGGGGGTACCGGGAGACCCAGTACTTC. This sequence encodes CASSPTRGYRETQYF. The variable domain in full, with the rest retrieved from reference TRBV18 and TRBJ2-5, is NAGVMQNPRHLVRRRGQEARLRCSPMKGHSHVYWYRQLPEEGLKFMVYLQKENIIDESGMPKERFSAEFPKEGPSILRIQQVVRGDSAAYFCASSPTRGYRETQYFGPGTRLLVL.

V gene TRBV5-6 combines with J gene TRBJ1-2, with D maybe TRBD1 (6 bases). The CDR3 is 12 residues long. V was trimmed by 8 bases and J by 9 bases, leaving 17 bases between them. Germline V gene lookup returns CDR1 SGHDT and CDR2 YYEEEE. The CDR3 nucleotides are TGTGCCAGTCAAATACAAGGGGGTAGCTACACCTTC. This encodes CASQIQGGSYTF.

The chain employs TRBV3-1 (or the pseudogene TRBV3-2) and TRBJ2-1, with 9 bases matching TRBD2. CDR3 length equals 15 residues. In germline, CDR1 is LGHDT, CDR2 YNNKEL (reference sequence). J was trimmed by 8 bases and V by 3 bases; bases with no gene match: 8. CDR3 protein: CASSHLAGGPHEQFF. In DNA, the CDR3 is TGTGCCAGCAGCCACCTCGCGGGGGGGCCTCATGAGCAGTTCTTC.

This clone appeared a single time. This chain uses TRBV2 with TRBJ1-2; 10 bases fit TRBD1. The CDR3 is made up of 17 amino acids. J gave up 6 bases and V 2 bases, and 12 bases lay outside the gene matches. Germline values: CDR1 SNHLY, CDR2 FYNNEI. The DNA for the CDR3 is TGTGCCAGCAGTGAAACCGGACAGGGGGTCGGAACCAATGGCTACACCTTC. This sequence encodes CASSETGQGVGTNGYTF.

The CDR3: CASSYGTGRNEQFF. In DNA, the CDR3 is TGTGCCAGCAGCTACGGGACAGGGCGGAATGAGCAGTTCTTC. The rearrangement uses TRBV7-9 and TRBJ2-1; 9 nucleotides agree with TRBD1. CDR3 length: 14 amino acids. The V and J ends lost 4 bases and 7 bases, in that order; junction bases with no gene match: 5. Germline V gene data show CDR1 as SEHNR and CDR2 as FQNEAQ (reference sequence).

The J gene is TRBJ2-5, the V gene TRBV5-1; TRBD1 aligns across 10 bases. This CDR3 spans 15 amino acids. The V and J ends lost 4 bases and 2 bases, in that order; junction bases with no gene match: 5. Germline CDR1 reads SGHRS; CDR2 reads YFSETQ. CDR3 sequence (DNA): TGCGCCAGCAGCGACCGACAGGGGGCTCAAGAGACCCAGTACTTC. As protein: CASSDRQGAQETQYF. The variable domain in full, with the rest retrieved from reference TRBV5-1 and TRBJ2-5, is KAGVTQTPRYLIKTRGQQVTLSCSPISGHRSVSWYQQTPGQGLQFLFEYFSETQRNKGNFPGRFSGRQFSNSRSEMNVSTLELGDSALYLCASSDRQGAQETQYFGPGTRLLVL.

The rearrangement joins TRBV9 to TRBJ2-5; TRBD2 aligns across 10 bases. Germline CDR1 SGDLS, CDR2 YYNGEE. The CDR3 is 16 residues long. V dropped 3 bases and J dropped 4; count of bases not matched to a gene: 9. This CDR3 is CASSEGGTSVAETQYF. The DNA for the CDR3 is TGTGCCAGCAGCGAGGGGGGGACTAGCGTCGCAGAGACCCAGTACTTC. Drawing the rest from reference TRBV9 and TRBJ2-5, the complete variable domain is DSGVTQTPKHLITATGQRVTLRCSPRSGDLSVYWYQQSLDQGLQFLIQYYNGEERAKGNILERFSAQQFPDLHSELNLSSLELGDSALYFCASSEGGTSVAETQYFGPGTRLLVL.

The table lists this clone with a count of one. The chain employs TRBV2 and TRBJ2-7, with D possibly being TRBD2 (6 bases). The germline V and J ends were trimmed by 2 bases and 1 base, with 18 bases remaining between them. This CDR3 has 17 amino acids. CDR1 and CDR2 from the germline V gene are SNHLY and FYNNEI. The CDR3 nucleotides read TGTGCCAGCAGTGAACCTCTGACGGGGGACCTATCCTACGAGCAGTACTTC. Translation: CASSEPLTGDLSYEQYF.

The chain uses TRBV2 and TRBJ2-5; D may be TRBD2 (6 bases). The CDR3 consists of 12 residues. Trimming took 4 bases from V and 7 from J, leaving 10 bases between them. From germline, CDR1 is SNHLY and CDR2 FYNNEI. The CDR3 sequence: CASSVSGGTQYF. CDR3 nucleotide sequence: TGTGCCAGCAGTGTTAGCGGAGGGACCCAGTACTTC.

The chain employs TRBV6-5 and TRBJ1-1; perhaps TRBD1 as D (5 bases). The CDR3 covers 13 residues. Germline V lookup: CDR1 MNHEY, CDR2 SVGAGI. V lost 5 bases and J lost 3, with 10 bases in between. The CDR3 loop reads CASSQGGYTEAFF. CDR3 DNA sequence: TGTGCCAGCAGTCAGGGTGGGTACACTGAAGCTTTCTTT.

The genes are TRBV9 and TRBJ2-1, with D maybe TRBD1 (6 bases). The V end lost 3 bases, the J end lost 0 bases, and 13 bases lay between the germline ends. The CDR3 extends over 16 amino acids. Germline V gives CDR1 SGDLS, CDR2 YYNGEE. CDR3 sequence: CASSAPGTRSYNEQFF. CDR3 DNA: TGTGCCAGCAGCGCCCCCGGGACACGCTCCTACAATGAGCAGTTCTTC. The complete variable domain, with remaining parts taken from reference TRBV9 and TRBJ2-1, reads DSGVTQTPKHLITATGQRVTLRCSPRSGDLSVYWYQQSLDQGLQFLIQYYNGEERAKGNILERFSAQQFPDLHSELNLSSLELGDSALYFCASSAPGTRSYNEQFFGPGTRLTVL.